Listed below are T cell receptor beta chains from one sample, sequenced in a study of CD8 T cells in Susac syndrome. TCRdb ran MiXCR on the immunoSEQ multiplex PCR reads and lists one entry per CDR3 protein. Of some 450,000 distinct CDR3 sequences in the sample, more than 70% are singletons; the top ten hold 0.09% to 0.15%. The sample comprised CD8+ T cells from PBMCs. The source is a human donor with multiple sclerosis. CDR3s include the opening cysteine and the closing phenylalanine or tryptophan. D genes are given only for firm matches. Clone size is given for some rows only: seen once, a few or many times, or a class if the clone is expanded.

V: TRBV7-7; size: NA; J: TRBJ2-7; D: NA; DNA: TGTGCTAGCAGCCGCGGGTCCGGCTACGAGCAGTACTTC; CDR3: CASSRGSGYEQYF
V: TRBV29-1; size: NA; J: TRBJ2-7; D: NA; DNA: TGCAGCGTTGAAACGCGAGAGGACTACGAGCAGTACTTC; CDR3: CSVETREDYEQYF
V: TRBV21-1; size: NA; J: TRBJ1-3; D: NA; DNA: TGTGCCAGCAGCAAAAGGGGAATTGGAAACACCATATATTTT; CDR3: CASSKRGIGNTIYF
V: TRBV29-1; size: few; J: TRBJ2-1; D: NA; DNA: TGCAGCGTTGATTGGACGGGCTCCTACAATGAGCAGTTCTTC; CDR3: CSVDWTGSYNEQFF
V: TRBV6-5; size: NA; J: TRBJ2-7; D: NA; DNA: TGTGCCAGCAGTCCTGTCCGGGAGAGATACTACGAGCAGTACTTC; CDR3: CASSPVRERYYEQYF
V: TRBV5-5; size: NA; J: TRBJ2-7; D: NA; DNA: TGTGCCAGCAGCTCTTCCGGACAGACCTACGAGCAGTACTTC; CDR3: CASSSSGQTYEQYF
V: TRBV5-4; size: NA; J: TRBJ2-3; D: TRBD2; DNA: TGTGCCAGCAGCTTACCAGCGGGAGACCCAGATACGCAGTATTTT; CDR3: CASSLPAGDPDTQYF
V: TRBV29-1; size: NA; J: TRBJ1-1; D: NA; DNA: TGCAGCGTTGAAACAGAACCGAACACTGAAGCTTTCTTT; CDR3: CSVETEPNTEAFF
V: TRBV19; size: NA; J: TRBJ1-1; D: NA; DNA: TGTGCCAGTATCCGGGGAGGGAACACTGAAGCTTTCTTT; CDR3: CASIRGGNTEAFF
V: TRBV6-5; size: NA; J: TRBJ1-1; D: NA; DNA: TGTGCCAGCAGTTACTCGGCCCAGGGGAGAATGAACACTGAAGCTTTCTTT; CDR3: CASSYSAQGRMNTEAFF
V: TRBV7-2; size: once; J: TRBJ1-6; D: NA; DNA: TGTGCCAGCAGCTTAGGGGGGGCCGCCTATAATTCACCCCTCCACTTT; CDR3: CASSLGGAAYNSPLHF
V: TRBV2; size: NA; J: TRBJ1-5; D: NA; DNA: TGTGCCAGCAGTGACTTAGGCGGTTTGGGCAATCAGCCCCAGCATTTT; CDR3: CASSDLGGLGNQPQHF
V: TRBV5-1; size: NA; J: TRBJ2-7; D: NA; DNA: TGCGCCAGCAGCCACGGGACGGATACCTACGAGCAGTACTTC; CDR3: CASSHGTDTYEQYF
V: TRBV6-4; size: once; J: TRBJ2-1; D: NA; DNA: TGTGCCAGCAGTGACTCCGGCTCCGGCTCCTACAATGAGCAGTTCTTC; CDR3: CASSDSGSGSYNEQFF
V: TRBV12-3/TRBV12-4; size: NA; J: TRBJ2-7; D: NA; DNA: TGTGCCAGCAGTTTGGTAGAAGCCATCTACGAGCAGTACTTC; CDR3: CASSLVEAIYEQYF
V: TRBV7-2; size: NA; J: TRBJ2-1; D: NA; DNA: TGTGCCAGCAGCTATCCTTATGAGGGAAACAATGAGCAGTTCTTC; CDR3: CASSYPYEGNNEQFF
V: TRBV7-8; size: NA; J: TRBJ2-3; D: TRBD1; DNA: TGTGCCAGCAGCTCAGACGGGACAGGGACCACAGATACGCAGTATTTT; CDR3: CASSSDGTGTTDTQYF
V: TRBV6-1; size: NA; J: TRBJ1-3; D: TRBD1; DNA: TGTGCATCCGGACAGGCAGCTGGAAACACCATATATTTT; CDR3: CASGQAAGNTIYF
V: TRBV27; size: NA; J: TRBJ2-2; D: TRBD1; DNA: TGTGCCAGCAGTTTATCGACAGGGGTAGGTGAGCTGTTTTTT; CDR3: CASSLSTGVGELFF
V: TRBV18; size: NA; J: TRBJ1-2; D: NA; DNA: TGTGCCAGCTCACTCACTCCCTCAAGCCCCGACTATGGCTACACCTTC; CDR3: CASSLTPSSPDYGYTF
V: TRBV28; size: NA; J: TRBJ2-5; D: TRBD2; DNA: TGTGCCAGCAGTTTAGGGGGACTAACGCTACAAGAGACCCAGTACTTC; CDR3: CASSLGGLTLQETQYF
V: TRBV12-3/TRBV12-4; size: NA; J: TRBJ1-2; D: NA; DNA: TGTGCCAGCACCACGTCCGGGGGGCGCTTCTATGGCTACACCTTC; CDR3: CASTTSGGRFYGYTF
V: TRBV29-1; size: NA; J: TRBJ1-2; D: NA; DNA: TGCAGCGTTGGGGGCCCCACCGATGGCTACACCTTC; CDR3: CSVGGPTDGYTF
V: TRBV19; size: NA; J: TRBJ1-1; D: NA; DNA: TGTGCCAGTAGTATAGTCCTCCGGGACCTGAACACTGAAGCTTTCTTT; CDR3: CASSIVLRDLNTEAFF
V: TRBV5-4; size: NA; J: TRBJ2-1; D: NA; DNA: TGTGCCAGCAGCTTGGTGAAGGGGGGAGATGAGCAGTTCTTC; CDR3: CASSLVKGGDEQFF
V: TRBV7-3; size: NA; J: TRBJ2-2; D: NA; DNA: TGTGCCAGCAGCTTAATCTTTACTCCCACCGGGGAGCTGTTTTTT; CDR3: CASSLIFTPTGELFF
V: TRBV2; size: few; J: TRBJ2-7; D: TRBD2; DNA: TGTGCCAGCAAACCAGAACTAGCGGGCGACGAGCAGTACTTC; CDR3: CASKPELAGDEQYF
V: TRBV2; size: NA; J: TRBJ2-2; D: TRBD1; DNA: TGTGCCAGCAGTGTAAGGTCCGGGGACAGGTTGTCCGGGGAGCTGTTTTTT; CDR3: CASSVRSGDRLSGELFF
V: TRBV3-1; size: NA; J: TRBJ2-7; D: TRBD1; DNA: TGTGCCAGCAGCCAAGATCTCGGACAGGGCTACGAGCAGTACTTC; CDR3: CASSQDLGQGYEQYF
V: TRBV19; size: once; J: TRBJ2-3; D: NA; DNA: TGTGCCAGTAGTATAGATCATTCGGGGGAGGACACAGATACGCAGTATTTT; CDR3: CASSIDHSGEDTDTQYF